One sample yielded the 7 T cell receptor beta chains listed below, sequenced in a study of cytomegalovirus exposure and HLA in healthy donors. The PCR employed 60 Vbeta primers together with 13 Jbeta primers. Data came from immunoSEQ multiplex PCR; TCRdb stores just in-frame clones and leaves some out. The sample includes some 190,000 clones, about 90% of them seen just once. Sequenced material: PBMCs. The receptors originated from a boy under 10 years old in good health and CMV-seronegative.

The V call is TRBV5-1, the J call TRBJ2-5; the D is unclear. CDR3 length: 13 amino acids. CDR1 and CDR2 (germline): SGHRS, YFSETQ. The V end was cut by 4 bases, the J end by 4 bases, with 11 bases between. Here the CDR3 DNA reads TGCGCCAGCAGCCGTGTTGGAGCAGAGACCCAGTACTTC. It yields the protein CASSRVGAETQYF.

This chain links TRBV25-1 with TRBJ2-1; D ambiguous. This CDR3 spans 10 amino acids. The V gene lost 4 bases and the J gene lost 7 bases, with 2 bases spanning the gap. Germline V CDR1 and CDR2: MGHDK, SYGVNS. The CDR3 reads CASSANEQFF. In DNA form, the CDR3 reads TGTGCCAGCAGTGCAAATGAGCAGTTCTTC.

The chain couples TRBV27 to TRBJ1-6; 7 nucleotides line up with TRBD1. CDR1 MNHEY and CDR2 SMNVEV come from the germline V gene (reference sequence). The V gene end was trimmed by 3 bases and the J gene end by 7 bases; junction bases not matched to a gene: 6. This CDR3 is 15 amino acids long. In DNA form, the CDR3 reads TGTGCCAGCAGTTTCGCCGGGACAGCCAATTCACCCCTCCACTTT. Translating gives CASSFAGTANSPLHF.

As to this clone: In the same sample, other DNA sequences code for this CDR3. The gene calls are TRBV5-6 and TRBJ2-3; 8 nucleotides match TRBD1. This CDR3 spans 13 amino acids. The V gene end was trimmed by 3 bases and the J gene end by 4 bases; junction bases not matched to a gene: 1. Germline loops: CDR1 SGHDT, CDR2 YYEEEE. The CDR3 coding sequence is TGTGCCAGCAGCTCGACAGGGGCAGATACGCAGTATTTT. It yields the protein CASSSTGADTQYF.

For the CDR3, the DNA is TGTGCCAGCAGGCCAGACTTTACCTACGAGCAGTACTTC. Its protein is CASRPDFTYEQYF. The chain combines TRBV6-5 with TRBJ2-5; D is undetermined. The DNA end is a closer match to TRBJ2-7, so the J assignment may be wrong. The CDR3 consists of 13 residues. The germline CDR1 and CDR2 sequences are MNHEY and SVGAGI.

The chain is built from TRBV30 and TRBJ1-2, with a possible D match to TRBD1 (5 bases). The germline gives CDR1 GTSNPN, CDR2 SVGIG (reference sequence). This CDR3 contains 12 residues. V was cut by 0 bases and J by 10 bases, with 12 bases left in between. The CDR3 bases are TGTGCCTGGAGTGTCATAAGCAGGGACTACACCTTC. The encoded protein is CAWSVISRDYTF.

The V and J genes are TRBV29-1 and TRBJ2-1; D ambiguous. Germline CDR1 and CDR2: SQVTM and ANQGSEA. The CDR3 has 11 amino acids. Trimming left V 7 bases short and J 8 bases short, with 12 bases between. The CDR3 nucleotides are TGCAGCGCCGACTCCATGGATGAGCAGTTCTTC. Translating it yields CSADSMDEQFF.